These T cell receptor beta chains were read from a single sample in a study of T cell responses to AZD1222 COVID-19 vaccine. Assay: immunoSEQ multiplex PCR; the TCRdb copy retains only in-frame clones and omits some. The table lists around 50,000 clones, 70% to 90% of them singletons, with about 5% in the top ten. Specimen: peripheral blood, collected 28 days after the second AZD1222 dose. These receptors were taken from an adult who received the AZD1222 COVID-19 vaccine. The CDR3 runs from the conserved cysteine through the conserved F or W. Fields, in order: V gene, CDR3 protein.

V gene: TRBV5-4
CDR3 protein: CASSGPGLGPTDTQYF

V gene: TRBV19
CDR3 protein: CASSINRPDTQYF

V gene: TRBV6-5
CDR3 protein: CASSRTSTYNEQFF

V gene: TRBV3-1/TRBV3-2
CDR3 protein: CASSQLANQPQHF

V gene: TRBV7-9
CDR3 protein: CASSPSGDKEYF

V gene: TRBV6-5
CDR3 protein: CATSPTGVNYEQYF

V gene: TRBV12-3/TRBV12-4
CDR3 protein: CASSRGGSTEAFF

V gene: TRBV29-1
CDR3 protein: CSVEDLVTDTQYF

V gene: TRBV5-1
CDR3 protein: CASSLSGANVLTF

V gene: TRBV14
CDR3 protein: CASSQSPREQYF

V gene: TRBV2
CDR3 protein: CASVTGGGERETQYF

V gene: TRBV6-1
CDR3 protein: CASSEMEGGQPQHF

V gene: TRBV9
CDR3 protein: CASSSSGVGYEQYF

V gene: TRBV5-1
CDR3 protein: CASSLVRGFSNEQFF

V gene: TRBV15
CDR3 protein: CATSSRTTNEKLFF

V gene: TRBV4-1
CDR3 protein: CASKISRDRGYEQYF

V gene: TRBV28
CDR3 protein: CASSLNPGQFNQPQHF

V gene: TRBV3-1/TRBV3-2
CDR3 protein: CASSRGFTNEKLFF

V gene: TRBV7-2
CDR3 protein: CASSSGLAGDVDTQYF

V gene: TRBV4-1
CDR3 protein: CASSLSQGAGSPLHF

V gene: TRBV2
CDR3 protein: CASSVSGGGQPQHF

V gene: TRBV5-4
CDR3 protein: CASSLTGDSTDTQYF

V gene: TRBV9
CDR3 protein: CASSAGTSGRPAHNYNEQFF

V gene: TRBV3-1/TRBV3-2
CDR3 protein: CASSQSPRVLGGNTIYF

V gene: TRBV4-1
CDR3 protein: CASSQPQGPEAFF

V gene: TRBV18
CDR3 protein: CASSPLAGASNEQFF

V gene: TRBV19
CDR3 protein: CARRGSGLPNTGELFF

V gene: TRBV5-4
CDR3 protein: CASSLLQGNSEAFF

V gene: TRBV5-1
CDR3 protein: CASSLYASGSGADTQYF

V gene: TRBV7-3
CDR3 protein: CASSLKPPGSIGYNSPLHF

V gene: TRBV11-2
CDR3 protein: CASSFRQKNSPLHF

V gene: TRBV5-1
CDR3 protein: CASSSGVGVEQFF

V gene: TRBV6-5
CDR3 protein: CASTPEGSNQPQHF

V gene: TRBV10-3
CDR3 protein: CAISAPGRGPSYNEQFF

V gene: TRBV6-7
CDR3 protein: CASSVIRPTVSGNTIYF

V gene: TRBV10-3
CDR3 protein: CAIRETSGGTYEQYF

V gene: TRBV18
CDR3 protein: CASSLGTGGSYEQYF

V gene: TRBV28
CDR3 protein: CASSPRGQGGGNEQFF

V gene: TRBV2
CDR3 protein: CASSEAVIDSYEQYF

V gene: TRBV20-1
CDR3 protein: CSASGGAAISGNTIYF

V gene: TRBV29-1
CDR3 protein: CSAKMTAQYNEQFF

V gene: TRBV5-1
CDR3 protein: CASSWVGPDTEAFF

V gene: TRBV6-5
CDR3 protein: CASLGQSGQYF

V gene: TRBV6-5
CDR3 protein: CASRRQGHSNQPQHF

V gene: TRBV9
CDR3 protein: CASSVGPGPIFNFNEKLFF

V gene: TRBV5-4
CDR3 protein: CATGTENSYEQYF

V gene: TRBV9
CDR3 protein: CASSPSGGPLDGYTF

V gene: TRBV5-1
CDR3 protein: CASRYDVSANYGYTF

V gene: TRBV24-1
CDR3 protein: CATSDSQGMGGYTF

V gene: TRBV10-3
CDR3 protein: CAISESRSGGETQYF

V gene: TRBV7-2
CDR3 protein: CASSSGQGNQPQHF

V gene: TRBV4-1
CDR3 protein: CASSQGATTHSPLHF

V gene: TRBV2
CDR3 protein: CASMLQGGTEAFF

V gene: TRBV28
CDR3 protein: CASSAGTLGSNYGYTF

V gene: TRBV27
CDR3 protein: CASSSLPLDRGNGYTF

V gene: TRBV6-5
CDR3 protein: CASSYSSAGGNIQYF

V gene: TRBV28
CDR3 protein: CASSPAGGSLEELFF

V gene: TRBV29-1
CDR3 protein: CSVEKSAGGSEQYF

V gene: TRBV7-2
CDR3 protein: CASSLVFGDTQYF

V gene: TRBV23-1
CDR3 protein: CASSPTVSGELFF